This T cell receptor (delta chain) derives from a study of Vδ1+ human thymocytes. Study outcomes and limitations: Thymic TRG and TRD repertoires appeared highly polyclonal, with Gaussian CDR3 length distributions.

This CDR3 is built from 25 residues. Between the trimmed V and J ends, which lost 6 bases and 0 bases, there was a span of 44 bases. Germline V CDR1 and CDR2: TSWWSYY, QGS. Details on this clone: The target antigen is unknown.

RNA was extracted from the cells and then reverse transcribed. Pooled V-gene forward primers with one constant-region reverse primer generated the CDR3 amplicons by multiplex PCR. TCRdb reanalyzed the multiplex PCR reads using CATT. The sample lists just under 55,000 delta-chain clones; approximately 16% were seen once. Sequenced input: Vdelta1+ gamma-delta thymocytes from the thymus. Specified subset: FACS-sorted CD3+ TCRalphabeta- TCRVdelta1+ TCRVdelta2- thymocytes. The TCR sequence derives from a boy younger than two who had congenital heart surgery. The chain has TRDV1 and TRDJ1; a weak D match, TRDD2 (9 bases). The CDR3 region is CALGRGLPTSLLEFGGLINTDKLIF. CDR3 nucleotides: TGTGCTCTTGGTAGGGGCCTTCCTACCTCTTTGCTAGAATTTGGGGGATTAATCAACACCGATAAACTCATCTTT.